The 31 T cell receptor beta chains listed next were all sequenced from one sample in a study of blood T cell repertoires in COVID-19. Generated by immunoSEQ multiplex PCR, the TCRdb table keeps only in-frame clones and is missing some. Of 150,000 to 200,000 clones in the sample, roughly 84% were seen once. Sequencing was carried out using PBMCs or T cells enriched from blood (not recorded which). These receptors originate from a woman aged 45 to 65 who had recovered from COVID-19.

This clone has just one count. The chain uses TRBV27 and TRBJ2-1, with D maybe TRBD2 (6 bases). The CDR3 totals 15 residues. V lost 5 bases and J 5 bases, leaving 16 bases between the germline ends. The V gene's germline CDR1 is MNHEY and CDR2 SMNVEV (reference sequence). Written as DNA, the CDR3 is TGTGCCAGCAGTCTCGAGGGGACTCCTAACAATGAGCAGTTCTTC. This codes for CASSLEGTPNNEQFF.

J is TRBJ2-1 and V is TRBV27; TRBD1 matches at 7 bases. V was pared by 6 bases and J by 6 bases, with 11 bases of the junction left unmatched. The germline CDR1 and CDR2 sequences are MNHEY and SMNVEV (reference sequence). This CDR3 spans 15 amino acids. The CDR3 nucleotides read TGTGCCAGCAGCTCCAGGGGGTCCCCCTCCAATGAGCAGTTCTTC. It encodes CASSSRGSPSNEQFF.

CDR3 in amino acids: CSVTTRTGLGYEQYF. The CDR3 DNA is TGCAGCGTTACGACCCGGACAGGGCTCGGCTACGAGCAGTACTTC. V usage is TRBV29-1 and J usage is TRBJ2-7; 8 nucleotides line up with TRBD1. Germline V gene sequence: CDR1 SQVTM, CDR2 ANQGSEA. The CDR3 contains 15 residues. The V segment lost 5 bases and the J segment 3 bases; nucleotides outside the gene matches: 12.

J is TRBJ2-1 and V is TRBV7-9, with D perhaps TRBD2 (5 bases). CDR1 and CDR2 (germline): SEHNR, FQNEAQ (reference sequence). With 1 base removed from V and 0 bases from J, the gap between germline ends came to 13 bases. This CDR3 comprises 17 residues. CDR3 DNA: TGTGCCAGCAGCTTAGGTATAGGACTCAGCTCCTACAATGAGCAGTTCTTC. Encoded protein: CASSLGIGLSSYNEQFF.

This clone appeared once. Here the CDR3 reads CASSLDPGSPLHF. The CDR3, as DNA: TGTGCCAGCAGCTTAGACCCGGGGTCACCCCTCCACTTT. V usage is TRBV7-9 and J usage is TRBJ1-6; D is undetermined. Germline V gene sequence: CDR1 SEHNR, CDR2 FQNEAQ (reference sequence). Trimming left V 1 base short and J 10 bases short, with 8 bases between. The CDR3 length is 13 residues. The full variable domain, rest sourced from reference TRBV7-9 and TRBJ1-6, is DTGVSQNPRHKITKRGQNVTFRCDPISEHNRLYWYRQTLGQGPEFLTYFQNEAQLEKSRLLSDRFSAERPKGSFSTLEIQRTEQGDSAMYLCASSLDPGSPLHFGNGTRLTVT.

CDR3 in amino acids: CASSLGPPGLDYEQYF. The CDR3, as DNA: TGTGCCAGCAGCTTGGGGCCCCCCGGGTTAGACTACGAGCAGTACTTC. The chain has TRBV5-6 and TRBJ2-7, with no clear D. Germline CDR1 SGHDT, CDR2 YYEEEE. V lost 0 bases and J 3 bases, leaving 16 bases between the germline ends. The CDR3 totals 16 residues. Full variable domain (rest looked up from reference TRBV5-6 and TRBJ2-7): DAGVTQSPTHLIKTRGQQVTLRCSPKSGHDTVSWYQQALGQGPQFIFQYYEEEERQRGNFPDRFSGHQFPNYSSELNVNALLLGDSALYLCASSLGPPGLDYEQYFGPGTRLTVT.

The table lists this clone with a count of one. The chain is built from TRBV18 and TRBJ1-4; no clear D. From germline, CDR1 is KGHSH and CDR2 LQKENI. V dropped 1 base and J dropped 0 bases, with 9 bases sitting between them. This CDR3 has 16 amino acids. In nucleotides, the CDR3 is TGTGCCAGCTCACCACTCGGCGGTCCAACTAATGAAAAACTGTTTTTT. It is translated as CASSPLGGPTNEKLFF.

This rearrangement joins TRBV9 to TRBJ1-1, with D unclear. Trimming removed 0 bases from V and 8 bases from J, with 8 bases in between. CDR3 size: 12 residues. Germline assignment: CDR1 SGDLS and CDR2 YYNGEE. This CDR3 is CASSVAGREAFF. The DNA for the CDR3 is TGTGCCAGCAGCGTAGCAGGCAGGGAAGCTTTCTTT.

V usage is TRBV9 and J usage is TRBJ2-5; the match to TRBD2 covers 12 bases. The CDR3 length is 16 residues. The V and J ends lost 2 bases and 1 base, in that order; junction bases with no gene match: 3. CDR1 is SGDLS, CDR2 YYNGEE, per germline. The chain's CDR3 is CASSVGTSGLQETQYF. The CDR3 DNA reads TGTGCCAGCAGCGTCGGGACTAGCGGGCTCCAAGAGACCCAGTACTTC.

V and J are TRBV11-3 and TRBJ2-3, with 9 bases aligning to TRBD1. The CDR3 has 20 amino acids. Trimming cost V 1 base and J 0 bases; bases outside gene matches: 14. Germline loops: CDR1 SGHNT, CDR2 YENEEA. CDR3 DNA sequence: TGTGCCAGCAGCTTAGGACCTGCCCGGGACAGGGCCTTTAGCACAGATACGCAGTATTTT. Translating gives CASSLGPARDRAFSTDTQYF.

This clone was seen a few times. The chain has TRBV28 and TRBJ1-1, with D maybe TRBD1 (5 bases). CDR1 and CDR2 from the germline V gene are MDHEN and SYDVKM. This CDR3 has 13 residues. Trimming took off 3 bases at V and 5 bases at J, with 10 bases between the two ends. The CDR3 nucleotides read TGTGCCAGCAGTTTCGGACAAAGGACTGAAGCTTTCTTT. It yields the protein CASSFGQRTEAFF.

The V call is TRBV19, the J call TRBJ1-4, with a weak D call TRBD1 (5 bases). Between the trimmed V and J ends, which lost 5 bases and 0 bases, there was a span of 13 bases. Germline assignment: CDR1 LNHDA and CDR2 SQIVND (reference sequence). The CDR3 is made up of 16 amino acids. CDR3 sequence reads: CASSLPSGATNEKLFF. The CDR3, as DNA: TGTGCCAGTAGTCTCCCGTCGGGGGCAACTAATGAAAAACTGTTTTTT. The variable domain in full, with the rest retrieved from reference TRBV19 and TRBJ1-4, is DGGITQSPKYLFRKEGQNVTLSCEQNLNHDAMYWYRQDPGQGLRLIYYSQIVNDFQKGDIAEGYSVSREKKESFPLTVTSAQKNPTAFYLCASSLPSGATNEKLFFGSGTQLSVL.

The rearrangement joins TRBV6-6 to TRBJ1-2; a weak D match, TRBD1 (6 bases). V was clipped by 0 bases and J by 0 bases, with 11 bases between them. Germline V lookup: CDR1 MNHNY, CDR2 SVGAGI (reference sequence). The CDR3 contains 16 residues. CDR3 bases: TGTGCCAGCAGTTACTCGGGGACACCAACTAACTATGGCTACACCTTC. Amino acids: CASSYSGTPTNYGYTF.

This sequence joins TRBV9 and TRBJ1-4, with 7 positions matching TRBD1. Germline CDR1 and CDR2: SGDLS and YYNGEE. The V gene end was trimmed by 2 bases and the J gene end by 12 bases; junction bases not matched to a gene: 10. This CDR3 has 14 amino acids. Here the CDR3 reads CASSVGQDPRELFF. CDR3 DNA: TGTGCCAGCAGCGTCGGACAGGATCCCAGGGAACTGTTTTTT.

This chain links TRBV30 with TRBJ1-3; D gene unclear. Germline loops: CDR1 GTSNPN, CDR2 SVGIG (reference sequence). V was trimmed by 0 bases and J by 4 bases, leaving 13 bases between them. The CDR3 totals 15 residues. Written as DNA, the CDR3 is TGTGCCTGGAGTGTACGCCTGGGAGGGGGAAACACCATATATTTT. Translating it yields CAWSVRLGGGNTIYF.

The V call is TRBV11-2, the J call TRBJ2-7; 7 bases agree with TRBD1. CDR3 size: 13 residues. CDR1 is SGHAT, CDR2 FQNNGV, per germline. Unmatched junction bases numbered 5, after V lost 8 bases and J lost 1 base. The CDR3 coding sequence is TGTGCCAGCCGCACGACAGGGTCCTACGAGCAGTACTTC. Protein: CASRTTGSYEQYF.

In its sample, this clone was seen once. The chain employs TRBV21-1 and TRBJ2-1; no DNA check was done on the table's D call, TRBD1. TRBV21-1 is a pseudogene locus. This CDR3 spans 19 amino acids. DNA of the CDR3: TGTGCCAGCAGCAAAGCAAGATGGGACAGCCCCCGTCCGGGCAATGAGCAGTTCTTC. As protein: CASSKARWDSPRPGNEQFF.

The rearrangement joins TRBV2 to TRBJ2-5, with 11 nucleotides matching TRBD2. Trimming removed 3 bases from V and 4 bases from J; junction bases left unmatched: 4. Germline values: CDR1 SNHLY, CDR2 FYNNEI. The CDR3 loop spans 15 amino acids. The CDR3 region has the DNA TGTGCCAGCAGTGACCTAGCGGGAGGAGGAGAGACCCAGTACTTC. The encoded protein is CASSDLAGGGETQYF.

The rearrangement uses TRBV28 and TRBJ2-7; TRBD2 aligns across 11 bases. The V gene's germline CDR1 is MDHEN and CDR2 SYDVKM. Trimming took 8 bases from V and 3 from J; bases not matched to a gene: 9. This CDR3 has 15 residues. The CDR3 loop is CASHTPGLADYEQYF. In DNA form, the CDR3 reads TGTGCCAGCCACACACCGGGACTAGCGGACTACGAGCAGTACTTC.

CDR3 nucleotides: TGTGCCAGCAGTTATGGCAGGGATGCTTTCTTT. The encoded protein is CASSYGRDAFF. The chain is built from TRBV6-5 and TRBJ1-1; D may be TRBD1 (5 bases). The length of the CDR3 is 11 residues. The germline V gene encodes CDR1 MNHEY and CDR2 SVGAGI. Deletions cut 3 bases from V and 11 bases from J, with 10 bases between.

The gene calls are TRBV3-1 (or the pseudogene TRBV3-2) and TRBJ2-1; TRBD1 might be the D (5 bases). Trimming removed 1 base at V and 6 bases at J, with 19 bases between. Germline values: CDR1 LGHDT, CDR2 YNNKEL (reference sequence). CDR3 length: 17 amino acids. CDR3 bases: TGTGCCAGCAGCCAAGTTACAGGACCCTTGGCGCGCAATGAGCAGTTCTTC. Its protein product is CASSQVTGPLARNEQFF.

This chain connects TRBV3-1 (or the pseudogene TRBV3-2) to TRBJ2-7, with D possibly being TRBD2 (5 bases). The CDR3 length is 13 residues. Germline lookup yields CDR1 LGHDT and CDR2 YNNKEL (reference sequence). Trimming removed 1 base at V and 6 bases at J, with 10 bases between. CDR3 protein: CASSQVSGGEQYF. The CDR3, as DNA: TGTGCCAGCAGCCAAGTCTCAGGAGGCGAGCAGTACTTC.

This clone was found a few times. V is TRBV9 and J is TRBJ1-1; D is undetermined. Germline V CDR1 and CDR2: SGDLS, YYNGEE. The CDR3 is 13 amino acids. Trimming removed 0 bases from V and 8 bases from J, with 11 bases in between. CDR3 sequence reads: CASSVDGLEEAFF. The CDR3 DNA reads as TGTGCCAGCAGCGTAGACGGACTTGAGGAAGCTTTCTTT.

The chain carries TRBV5-1 and TRBJ1-4; TRBD1 matches at 8 bases. The V gene end was trimmed by 3 bases and the J gene end by 10 bases; junction bases not matched to a gene: 20. The CDR3 runs to 18 residues. The germline gives CDR1 SGHRS, CDR2 YFSETQ. The CDR3 sequence is CASSSGEDRGVGWGKLFF. CDR3 coding DNA: TGCGCCAGCAGCTCGGGTGAAGACAGGGGAGTCGGGTGGGGAAAACTGTTTTTT.

The chain recombines TRBV29-1 with TRBJ2-2; 8 nucleotides match TRBD2. Looked up from germline, CDR1 is SQVTM and CDR2 is ANQGSEA. V lost 7 bases, J lost 3 bases, and 7 bases stayed unmatched. The CDR3 runs 14 residues. The CDR3 nucleotides are TGCAGCGCCAGCGGGAGTGTATACACCGGGGAGCTGTTTTTT. Its translation: CSASGSVYTGELFF.

Only a few counts were recorded for this clone. The rearrangement uses TRBV5-1 and TRBJ1-1; no definite D call. Trimming left V 5 bases short and J 0 bases short, with 8 bases between. CDR3 length: 13 residues. Germline V lookup: CDR1 SGHRS, CDR2 YFSETQ. The CDR3 bases are TGCGCCAGCAGAACGGGGATGAACACTGAAGCTTTCTTT. Its translation is CASRTGMNTEAFF.

This chain uses TRBV6-2 or TRBV6-3 with TRBJ1-1, with D hard to call. Germline CDR1 MNHEY, CDR2 SVGEGT. The CDR3 consists of 14 residues. The germline V and J ends were trimmed by 2 bases and 0 bases, with 7 bases remaining between them. This chain's CDR3 is CASSYEALNTEAFF. The CDR3 DNA reads as TGTGCCAGCAGTTACGAGGCGCTGAACACTGAAGCTTTCTTT.

This chain uses TRBV19 with TRBJ2-3, with D perhaps TRBD2 (6 bases). CDR3 size: 13 residues. Germline V lookup: CDR1 LNHDA, CDR2 SQIVND (reference sequence). V was shortened by 3 bases and J by 8 bases, with 12 bases between the two germline ends. CDR3 nucleotide sequence: TGTGCCAGTAGTATTGGGGGAGGCGGTACGCAGTATTTT. Protein sequence: CASSIGGGGTQYF. The full variable domain, completed using reference TRBV19 and TRBJ2-3, is DGGITQSPKYLFRKEGQNVTLSCEQNLNHDAMYWYRQDPGQGLRLIYYSQIVNDFQKGDIAEGYSVSREKKESFPLTVTSAQKNPTAFYLCASSIGGGGTQYFGPGTRLTVL.

The chain recombines TRBV10-3 with TRBJ2-1; the match to TRBD2 covers 11 bases. The CDR3 consists of 15 residues. The V segment lost 1 base and the J segment 9 bases; nucleotides outside the gene matches: 5. Germline CDR1 reads ENHRY; CDR2 reads SYGVKD. This chain's CDR3 is CAISELAGGPSEQFF. The DNA of the CDR3 is TGTGCCATCAGTGAGTTAGCGGGAGGGCCTAGTGAGCAGTTCTTC.

This sequence joins TRBV5-1 and TRBJ1-2; 8 bases agree with TRBD1. This CDR3 is 16 amino acids long. Germline V gene data show CDR1 as SGHRS and CDR2 as YFSETQ. J was trimmed by 7 bases and V by 3 bases; bases with no gene match: 14. The DNA of the CDR3 is TGCGCCAGCAGCTCGCAGGGGGCGGTGGACCCTATTGGCTACACCTTC. This codes for CASSSQGAVDPIGYTF.

This chain links TRBV19 with TRBJ2-1; 14 bases are shared with TRBD2. CDR1 and CDR2 from the germline V gene are LNHDA and SQIVND (reference sequence). This CDR3 contains 16 residues. The trim removed 5 bases at V and 8 bases at J, leaving 8 bases unmatched. The CDR3 DNA follows: TGTGCCAGTAGTCGCTGGGGGACTAGCGGGAGTGATGAGCAGTTCTTC. Its protein is CASSRWGTSGSDEQFF.